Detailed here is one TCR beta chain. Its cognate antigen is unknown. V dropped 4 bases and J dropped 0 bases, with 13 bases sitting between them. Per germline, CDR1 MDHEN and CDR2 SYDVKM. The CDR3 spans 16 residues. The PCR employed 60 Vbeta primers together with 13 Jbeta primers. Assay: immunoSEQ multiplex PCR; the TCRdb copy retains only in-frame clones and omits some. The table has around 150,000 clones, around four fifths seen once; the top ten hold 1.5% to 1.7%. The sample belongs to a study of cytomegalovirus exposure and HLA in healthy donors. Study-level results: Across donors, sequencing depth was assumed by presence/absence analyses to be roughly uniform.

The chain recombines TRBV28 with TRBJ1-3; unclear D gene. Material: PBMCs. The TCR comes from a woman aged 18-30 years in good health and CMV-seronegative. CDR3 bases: TGTGCCAGCAGTTGGTTAAGAGCCCGCTCTGGAAACACCATATATTTT. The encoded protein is CASSWLRARSGNTIYF.